The clone carrying this TCR beta chain was seen repeatedly, ten times or more. Its antigen remains unknown. The sample comes from a study of T-cell reconstitution after alpha-beta-depleted transplantation in children. V was pared by 4 bases and J by 4 bases, with 4 bases of the junction left unmatched. Looked up from germline, CDR1 is ENHRY and CDR2 is SYGVKD. The CDR3 runs 14 residues. As it was prepared, the TCRbeta library received unique molecular identifiers. TCRdb passed the PCR reads through MiXCR, listing each CDR3 protein once. The data show some 300,000 distinct CDR3 sequences, over 7% seen once. Study results and limitations: Several hundred rapidly expanded clones from non-depleted graft cells reportedly supplied alpha-beta T cells about two months post-transplant. Recipient T cells and thymic progenitors that survived gave rise to the high TCRbeta diversity observed at day 60 in some patients. One year after transplant, T-cell counts and diversity came mostly from newly produced T cells.

The chain carries TRBV10-3 and TRBJ1-1, with TRBD1 matching 9 bases. Sample: peripheral blood, taken 360 days after TCRalphabeta/CD19-depleted stem cell transplant. The clonotype comes from a female patient between 2 and 15 years old who had a stem cell transplant for Fanconi anemia, so the T cells may come from the graft donor. The CDR3 loop is CAISASGQGTEAFF. Here the CDR3 DNA reads TGTGCCATCAGTGCCTCGGGACAGGGCACTGAAGCTTTCTTT.